The next 29 T cell receptor beta chains were all read from a single sample in a study of graft-versus-host responses after intestinal transplantation. Generated by immunoSEQ multiplex PCR, the TCRdb table keeps only in-frame clones and is missing some. The table shows about 57,000 clones, with 70% to 90% occurring only once. The specimen was PBMCs, collected 26 days after transplant. Receptor source: a human patient who received an intestinal transplant, so some T cells may come from the graft donor.

This rearrangement joins TRBV5-4 to TRBJ2-7, with unresolved D. There are 14 residues in the CDR3. V was trimmed by 4 bases and J by 4 bases, leaving 15 bases between them. Germline V CDR1 and CDR2: SGHNT, YYREEE (reference sequence). CDR3 coding DNA: TGTGCCAGCAGCGCTGGAGAACGGCCTTACGAGCAGTACTTC. This codes for CASSAGERPYEQYF.

This sequence joins TRBV27 and TRBJ2-5; 8 nucleotides line up with TRBD2. J was trimmed by 5 bases and V by 10 bases; bases with no gene match: 12. The CDR3 is 14 residues long. Germline V gene sequence: CDR1 MNHEY, CDR2 SMNVEV (reference sequence). CDR3: CANPGLEGGETQYF. The CDR3 coding sequence is TGTGCCAACCCGGGACTAGAGGGAGGGGAGACCCAGTACTTC.

The chain uses TRBV6-6 and TRBJ2-7, with 11 bases identical to TRBD2. Germline CDR1 reads MNHNY; CDR2 reads SVGAGI (reference sequence). The CDR3 has 16 residues. The V segment lost 0 bases and the J segment 0 bases; nucleotides outside the gene matches: 1. The CDR3 nucleotides read TGTGCCAGCAGTTACTCTAGCGGGAGGGCCTCCTACGAGCAGTACTTC. As protein: CASSYSSGRASYEQYF.

This sequence joins TRBV25-1 and TRBJ1-1; maybe TRBD1 (5 bases). The CDR3 is made up of 13 amino acids. Germline lookup yields CDR1 MGHDK and CDR2 SYGVNS. Trimming took 5 bases from V and 4 from J, leaving 11 bases between them. CDR3 amino acids: CASSTGPGTEAFF. The CDR3 nucleotides are TGTGCCAGCAGTACAGGACCGGGCACTGAAGCTTTCTTT. The whole variable domain, filled in from reference TRBV25-1 and TRBJ1-1, reads EADIYQTPRYLVIGTGKKITLECSQTMGHDKMYWYQQDPGMELHLIHYSYGVNSTEKGDLSSESTVSRIRTEHFPLTLESARPSHTSQYLCASSTGPGTEAFFGQGTRLTVV.

The chain couples TRBV11-2 to TRBJ2-1, with D perhaps TRBD2 (5 bases). Trimming cost V 1 base and J 6 bases, with 16 bases left between them. There are 16 residues in the CDR3. Germline V gene lookup returns CDR1 SGHAT and CDR2 FQNNGV. This chain's CDR3 is CASSLGVWAGFNEQFF. The CDR3 bases are TGTGCCAGCAGCTTAGGAGTATGGGCGGGCTTCAATGAGCAGTTCTTC.

This clone occurred once. The chain links TRBV6-5 to TRBJ2-3; 9 nucleotides align to TRBD1. Trimming cost V 7 bases and J 2 bases; bases outside gene matches: 7. This CDR3 has 15 residues. Germline CDR1 is MNHEY and CDR2 is SVGAGI. In DNA form, the CDR3 reads TGTGCCAGCAACCCGGGACAGGGATACACAGATACGCAGTATTTT. This encodes CASNPGQGYTDTQYF.

The chain has TRBV6-1 and TRBJ1-1, with 7 bases lining up with TRBD1. The CDR3 runs to 13 residues. CDR1 is MNHNS and CDR2 is SASEGT in the germline V gene. J gave up 4 bases and V 5 bases, and 4 bases lay outside the gene matches. The CDR3 here is CASSSQGGTEAFF. CDR3 nucleotide sequence: TGTGCCAGCAGTTCTCAGGGGGGCACTGAAGCTTTCTTT.

This clone was picked up one time. The junction differs from germline at one of its ends, possibly a read error. The sample holds other DNA sequences that translate to the same CDR3. The chain uses TRBV5-1 and TRBJ2-1, with D possibly TRBD1 on 6 matching bases. The germline gives CDR1 SGHRS, CDR2 YFSETQ. The length of the CDR3 is 14 residues. The CDR3 sequence is CASSLGDRTNEQFF. CDR3 nucleotides: TGCGCCAGCAGCTTGGGCGACAGGACCAATGAGCAATTCTTC.

This clone was observed a handful of times. J is TRBJ1-5 and V is TRBV5-1; D remains unclear. In germline, CDR1 is SGHRS, CDR2 YFSETQ. CDR3 length: 14 amino acids. V was shortened by 0 bases and J by 2 bases, with 6 bases between the two germline ends. This CDR3 reads CASSLGEGNQPQHF. The DNA for the CDR3 is TGCGCCAGCAGCTTGGGGGAGGGCAATCAGCCCCAGCATTTT.

The gene calls are TRBV5-1 and TRBJ1-2, with D maybe TRBD1 (6 bases). From germline, CDR1 is SGHRS and CDR2 YFSETQ. This CDR3 is 18 amino acids long. V was pared by 2 bases and J by 7 bases, with 27 bases between. The CDR3 DNA reads TGCGCCAGCAGCTTAAGGGGCGCCCAAGACAGGTCCGCGGGTGGCTACACCTTC. This gives the protein CASSLRGAQDRSAGGYTF.

This clone has a single count. This chain joins TRBV4-1 and TRBJ2-5; 8 bases match TRBD1. The end of the DNA fits TRBJ2-7 better, so the J call may be wrong. CDR1 and CDR2 (germline): MGHRA, YSYEKL. The CDR3 covers 16 residues. Here the CDR3 DNA reads TGCGCCAGCAGCCAAGGCCCGACAGGGGAGGAGGACGAGCAGTACTTC. As protein: CASSQGPTGEEDEQYF.

The V gene is TRBV7-8, the J gene TRBJ1-1; 8 bases match TRBD1. CDR1 and CDR2 from the germline V gene are SGHVS and FQNEAQ. The CDR3 loop spans 14 amino acids. Trimming removed 0 bases from V and 10 bases from J; junction bases left unmatched: 7. CDR3 DNA: TGTGCCAGCAGCTTAGCCACAGGGGGGAAAGGAGCTTTCTTT. It translates to CASSLATGGKGAFF.

This clone was observed once. The chain carries TRBV6-1 and TRBJ2-3; 10 bases fit TRBD1. The CDR3 length is 15 residues. Looked up from germline, CDR1 is MNHNS and CDR2 is SASEGT. V gave up 6 bases and J gave up 0 bases; unmatched junction bases: 3. The CDR3 loop is CASRPGQGSTDTQYF. CDR3 nucleotides: TGTGCCAGCAGGCCGGGACAGGGGAGCACAGATACGCAGTATTTT.

V is TRBV7-9 and J is TRBJ2-5; 14 positions agree with TRBD2. CDR3 size: 16 residues. CDR1 and CDR2 (germline): SEHNR, FQNEAQ (reference sequence). V shed 4 bases and J 4 bases; nucleotides not matched to a gene: 5. CDR3 in DNA: TGTGCCAGCAGCTATAGGACTAGCGGGGGGTCAGAGACCCAGTACTTC. Translating gives CASSYRTSGGSETQYF. Supplemented by reference TRBV7-9 and TRBJ2-5, the full variable domain reads DTGVSQNPRHKITKRGQNVTFRCDPISEHNRLYWYRQTLGQGPEFLTYFQNEAQLEKSRLLSDRFSAERPKGSFSTLEIQRTEQGDSAMYLCASSYRTSGGSETQYFGPGTRLLVL.

This sequence joins TRBV6-5 and TRBJ1-4; D is ambiguous. The CDR3 runs 13 residues. CDR1 is MNHEY and CDR2 is SVGAGI in the germline V gene. Trimming removed 6 bases from V and 2 bases from J, with 7 bases in between. In DNA form, the CDR3 reads TGTGCCAGCAGCCCGGGGACTAATGAAAAACTGTTTTTT. Translation: CASSPGTNEKLFF.

In DNA form, the CDR3 reads TGTGCCAGCAGCTTGGGAGACAGGGATGAAGCTTTCTTT. Protein product: CASSLGDRDEAFF. V gene TRBV5-4 combines with J gene TRBJ1-1; TRBD1 agrees at 7 bases. The CDR3 covers 13 residues. Germline CDR1 is SGHNT and CDR2 is YYREEE (reference sequence). V lost 0 bases to trimming and J lost 7 bases; unmatched junction nucleotides: 3.

This clone was recorded only once. CDR3 amino acids: CASSPTANTEAFF. The CDR3 DNA reads as TGTGCCAGCAGTCCGACAGCGAACACTGAAGCTTTCTTT. The rearrangement joins TRBV6-5 to TRBJ1-1, with a tentative D call TRBD1 (5 bases). Trimming took 5 bases from V and 1 from J, leaving 8 bases between them. CDR1 and CDR2 from the germline V gene are MNHEY and SVGAGI. This CDR3 has 13 amino acids.

The chain joins TRBV11-3 to TRBJ1-1; 7 nucleotides line up with TRBD1. The germline gives CDR1 SGHNT, CDR2 YENEEA. CDR3 length equals 15 residues. The ends lost 5 bases at V and 3 bases at J; junction bases unmatched: 9. The CDR3 loop is CASSVHSDRDTEAFF. DNA for the CDR3: TGTGCCAGCAGCGTTCACTCCGACAGGGACACTGAAGCTTTCTTT.

V usage is TRBV5-4 and J usage is TRBJ1-2, with 7 bases matching TRBD1. The CDR3 is 16 amino acids. The germline gives CDR1 SGHNT, CDR2 YYREEE (reference sequence). After removal of 6 bases from V and 4 bases from J, the junction contained 15 bases not matched to a gene. CDR3 nucleotide sequence: TGTGCCAGCACCGCCAGAGGGACAGCGAACCCCTATGGCTACACCTTC. Its protein is CASTARGTANPYGYTF. Variable domain in full (rest from reference TRBV5-4 and TRBJ1-2): ETGVTQSPTHLIKTRGQQVTLRCSSQSGHNTVSWYQQALGQGPQFIFQYYREEENGRGNFPPRFSGLQFPNYSSELNVNALELDDSALYLCASTARGTANPYGYTFGSGTRLTVV.

The chain is built from TRBV28 and TRBJ2-5, with 9 bases matching TRBD1. This CDR3 spans 15 amino acids. J gave up 1 base and V 10 bases, and 10 bases lay outside the gene matches. Germline loops: CDR1 MDHEN, CDR2 SYDVKM. The CDR3 DNA sequence: TGTGCCACCACCCGGACAGGGGTACGCCAAGAGACCCAGTACTTC. Residues: CATTRTGVRQETQYF.

The V call is TRBV2, the J call TRBJ1-1, with D perhaps matching TRBD1 (6 bases). The CDR3 is 14 residues long. Germline V gene data show CDR1 as SNHLY and CDR2 as FYNNEI. The V gene lost 2 bases and the J gene lost 3 bases, with 10 bases spanning the gap. In DNA, the CDR3 is TGTGCCAGCAGTGAAAGTGGACAGCACACTGAAGCTTTCTTT. Translated: CASSESGQHTEAFF.

The rearrangement joins TRBV9 to TRBJ2-1; 10 bases align to TRBD2. V gave up 7 bases and J gave up 5 bases; unmatched junction bases: 6. Germline CDR1 is SGDLS and CDR2 is YYNGEE. The CDR3 runs 14 residues. The CDR3 loop is CASGSGGADNEQFF. The CDR3 DNA reads as TGTGCCAGCGGGAGCGGGGGGGCCGACAATGAGCAGTTCTTC.

The V and J genes are TRBV29-1 and TRBJ1-2; TRBD1 agrees at 7 bases. Germline assignment: CDR1 SQVTM and CDR2 ANQGSEA. With 3 bases clipped from V and 6 bases from J, the junction kept 7 bases outside the gene matches. This CDR3 comprises 13 residues. The CDR3 region is CSVDVRDSDGYTF. The CDR3 nucleotides are TGCAGCGTTGATGTCCGGGACAGCGATGGCTACACCTTC.

The rearrangement joins TRBV10-3 to TRBJ1-2; D is undetermined. The CDR3 runs 17 residues. Germline V gene sequence: CDR1 ENHRY, CDR2 SYGVKD. Between the trimmed V and J ends, which lost 3 bases and 0 bases, there was a span of 17 bases. The CDR3 region is CAISDKAVAPANYGYTF. In DNA, the CDR3 is TGTGCCATCAGTGATAAAGCGGTGGCACCAGCTAACTATGGCTACACCTTC.

V and J are TRBV27 and TRBJ1-5, with TRBD1 identical over 9 bases. The junction had 6 bases not matched to a gene; V was cut back by 2 bases and J by 7 bases. The CDR3 runs 15 residues. The V gene's germline CDR1 is MNHEY and CDR2 SMNVEV (reference sequence). The CDR3 DNA reads TGTGCCAGCAGTTTAGTTGGGACAGGGAACCAGCCCCAGCATTTT. Translating gives CASSLVGTGNQPQHF.

The chain links TRBV28 to TRBJ2-3; 11 positions agree with TRBD2. Germline CDR1 reads MDHEN; CDR2 reads SYDVKM. CDR3 size: 16 residues. The J segment lost 1 base and the V segment lost 5 bases, leaving 5 bases of the junction unmatched. The CDR3: CASSPATSGGTDTQYF. The CDR3 DNA follows: TGTGCCAGCAGTCCTGCGACTAGCGGGGGCACAGATACGCAGTATTTT.

The V and J genes are TRBV9 and TRBJ2-5, with D possibly matching TRBD2 (5 bases). This CDR3 has 16 residues. Trimming shortened V by 3 bases and J by 3 bases, and 18 bases separated the two germline ends. Germline assignment: CDR1 SGDLS and CDR2 YYNGEE. CDR3 region: CASSASGGSVKETQYF. For the CDR3, the DNA is TGTGCCAGCAGCGCCTCCGGCGGTAGCGTTAAAGAGACCCAGTACTTC.

The rearrangement links TRBV5-1 to TRBJ2-7; D may be TRBD2 (6 bases). Trimming took 0 bases from V and 6 from J, leaving 13 bases between them. Germline V gene sequence: CDR1 SGHRS, CDR2 YFSETQ. CDR3 length equals 14 residues. The CDR3 sequence: CASSLDGTPVEQYF. DNA for the CDR3: TGCGCCAGCAGCTTGGACGGGACTCCCGTCGAGCAGTACTTC. Based on the CDR3 plus reference TRBV5-1 and TRBJ2-7, the full variable domain is KAGVTQTPRYLIKTRGQQVTLSCSPISGHRSVSWYQQTPGQGLQFLFEYFSETQRNKGNFPGRFSGRQFSNSRSEMNVSTLELGDSALYLCASSLDGTPVEQYFGPGTRLTVT.

V gene TRBV28 combines with J gene TRBJ1-5; 8 nucleotides align to TRBD1. This CDR3 has 15 residues. Germline assignment: CDR1 MDHEN and CDR2 SYDVKM. J was trimmed by 4 bases and V by 6 bases; bases with no gene match: 8. The DNA of the CDR3 is TGTGCCAGCAGGGCCCAGGGGGCACCTAATCAGCCCCAGCATTTT. Translated: CASRAQGAPNQPQHF.